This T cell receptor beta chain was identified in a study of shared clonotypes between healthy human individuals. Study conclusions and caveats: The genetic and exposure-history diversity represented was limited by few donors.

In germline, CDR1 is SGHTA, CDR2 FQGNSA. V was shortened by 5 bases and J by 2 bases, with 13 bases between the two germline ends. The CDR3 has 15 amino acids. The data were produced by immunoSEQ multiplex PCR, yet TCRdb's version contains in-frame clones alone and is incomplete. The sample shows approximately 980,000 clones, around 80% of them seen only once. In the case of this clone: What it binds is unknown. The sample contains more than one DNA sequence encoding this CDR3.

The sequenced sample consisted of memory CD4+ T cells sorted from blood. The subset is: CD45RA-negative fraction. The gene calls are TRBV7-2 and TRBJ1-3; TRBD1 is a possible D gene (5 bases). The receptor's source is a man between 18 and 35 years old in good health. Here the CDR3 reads CASSLAWGPGNTIYF. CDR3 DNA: TGTGCCAGCAGCCTCGCATGGGGCCCTGGAAACACCATATATTTT.